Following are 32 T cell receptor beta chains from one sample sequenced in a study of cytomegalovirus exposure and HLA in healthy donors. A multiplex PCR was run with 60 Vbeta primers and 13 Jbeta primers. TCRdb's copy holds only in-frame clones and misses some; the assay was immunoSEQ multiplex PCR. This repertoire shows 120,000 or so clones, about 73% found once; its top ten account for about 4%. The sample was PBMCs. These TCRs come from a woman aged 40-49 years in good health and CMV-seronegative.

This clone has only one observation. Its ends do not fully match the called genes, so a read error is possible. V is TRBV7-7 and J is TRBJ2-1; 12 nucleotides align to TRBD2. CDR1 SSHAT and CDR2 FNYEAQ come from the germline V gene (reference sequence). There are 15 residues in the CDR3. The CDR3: CASSPGLAGNNEQFF. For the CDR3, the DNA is TGTGCTAGCAGCCCGGGACTAGCGGGTAACAATGAGCAGTTCTTC.

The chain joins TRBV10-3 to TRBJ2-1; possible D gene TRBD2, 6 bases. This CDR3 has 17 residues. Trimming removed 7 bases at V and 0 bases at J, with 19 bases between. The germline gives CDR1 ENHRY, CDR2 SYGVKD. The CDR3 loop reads CAITGTSPGSSYNEQFF. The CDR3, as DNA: TGTGCCATCACCGGGACTTCACCAGGAAGCTCCTACAATGAGCAGTTCTTC.

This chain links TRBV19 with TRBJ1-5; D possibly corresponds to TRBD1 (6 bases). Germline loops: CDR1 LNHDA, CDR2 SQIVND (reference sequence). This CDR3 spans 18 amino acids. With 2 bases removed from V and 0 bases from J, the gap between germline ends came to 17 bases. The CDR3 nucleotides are TGTGCCAGTAGTATACCACGGGGGGCGCGGGGTAGCAATCAGCCCCAGCATTTT. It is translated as CASSIPRGARGSNQPQHF.

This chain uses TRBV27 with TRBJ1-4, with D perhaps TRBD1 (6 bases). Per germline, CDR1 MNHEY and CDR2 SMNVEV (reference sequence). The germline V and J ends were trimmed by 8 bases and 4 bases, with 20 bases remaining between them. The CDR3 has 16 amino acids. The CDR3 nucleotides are TGTGCCAGCCAACCTCGGGGGGGCGCGGGTAATGAAAAACTGTTTTTT. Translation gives CASQPRGGAGNEKLFF.

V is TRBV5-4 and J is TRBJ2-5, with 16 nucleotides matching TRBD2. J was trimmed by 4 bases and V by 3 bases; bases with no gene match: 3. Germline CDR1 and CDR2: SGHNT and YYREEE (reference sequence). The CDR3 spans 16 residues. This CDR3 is CASSSGLAGGGETQYF. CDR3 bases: TGTGCCAGCAGCTCGGGACTAGCGGGGGGGGGAGAGACCCAGTACTTC.

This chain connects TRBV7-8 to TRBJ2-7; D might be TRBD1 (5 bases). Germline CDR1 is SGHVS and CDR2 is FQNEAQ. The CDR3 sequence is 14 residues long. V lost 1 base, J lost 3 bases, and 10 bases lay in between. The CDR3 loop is CASSLGGSRYEQYF. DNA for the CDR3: TGTGCCAGCAGCTTAGGGGGCAGCCGCTACGAGCAGTACTTC.

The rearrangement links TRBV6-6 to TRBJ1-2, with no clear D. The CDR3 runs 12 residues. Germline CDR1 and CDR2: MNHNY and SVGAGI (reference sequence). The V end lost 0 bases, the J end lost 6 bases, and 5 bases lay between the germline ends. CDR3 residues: CASSYSRDGYTF. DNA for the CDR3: TGTGCCAGCAGTTACTCGAGGGATGGCTACACCTTC.

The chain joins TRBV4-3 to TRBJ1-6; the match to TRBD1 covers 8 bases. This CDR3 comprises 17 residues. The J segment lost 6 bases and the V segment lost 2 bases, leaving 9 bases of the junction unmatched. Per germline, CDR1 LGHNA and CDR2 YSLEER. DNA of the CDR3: TGCGCCAGCAGCCAAAGCCGACAGGGGACTATTAATTCACCCCTCCACTTT. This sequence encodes CASSQSRQGTINSPLHF.

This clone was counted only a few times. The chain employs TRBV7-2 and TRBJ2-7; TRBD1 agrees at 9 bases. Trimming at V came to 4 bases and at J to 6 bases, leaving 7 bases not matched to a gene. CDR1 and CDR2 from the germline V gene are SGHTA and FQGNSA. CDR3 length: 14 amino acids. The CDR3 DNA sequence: TGTGCCAGCAGCTCCTTACAGGGGGCGACCGAGCAGTACTTC. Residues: CASSSLQGATEQYF.

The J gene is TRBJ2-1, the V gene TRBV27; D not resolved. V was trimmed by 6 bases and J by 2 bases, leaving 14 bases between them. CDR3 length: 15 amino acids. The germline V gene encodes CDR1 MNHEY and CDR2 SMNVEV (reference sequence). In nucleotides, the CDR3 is TGTGCCAGCAGCCGCGCTGGTGGAGCCTACAATGAGCAGTTCTTC. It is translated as CASSRAGGAYNEQFF.

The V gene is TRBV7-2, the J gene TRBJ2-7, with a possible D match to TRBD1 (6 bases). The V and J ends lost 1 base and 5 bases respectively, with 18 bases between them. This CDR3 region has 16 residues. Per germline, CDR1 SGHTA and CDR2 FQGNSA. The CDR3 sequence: CASSLGLDSLSNEQYF. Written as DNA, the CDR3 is TGTGCCAGCAGCTTAGGGTTGGACAGTCTCAGCAACGAGCAGTACTTC.

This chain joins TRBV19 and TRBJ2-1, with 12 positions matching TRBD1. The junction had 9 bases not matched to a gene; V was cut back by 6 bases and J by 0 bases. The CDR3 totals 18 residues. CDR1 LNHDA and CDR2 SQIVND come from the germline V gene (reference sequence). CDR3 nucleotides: TGTGCCAGTAGCTCCGGGACAGGGGGCGCGGGCTCCTACAATGAGCAGTTCTTC. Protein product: CASSSGTGGAGSYNEQFF.

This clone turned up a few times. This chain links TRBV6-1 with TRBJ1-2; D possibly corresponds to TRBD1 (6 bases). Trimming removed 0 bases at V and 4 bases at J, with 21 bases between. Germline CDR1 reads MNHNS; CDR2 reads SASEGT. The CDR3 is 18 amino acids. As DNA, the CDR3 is TGTGCCAGCAGTGAAGCGGCTGGGGGCGCCCCTTCGATCTATGGCTACACCTTC. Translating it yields CASSEAAGGAPSIYGYTF.

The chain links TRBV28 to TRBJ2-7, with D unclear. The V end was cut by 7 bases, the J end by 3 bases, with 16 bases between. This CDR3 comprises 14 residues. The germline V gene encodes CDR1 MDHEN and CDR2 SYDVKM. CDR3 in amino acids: CASTTQHLGYEQYF. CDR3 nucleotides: TGTGCCAGCACCACGCAGCACCTAGGCTACGAGCAGTACTTC.

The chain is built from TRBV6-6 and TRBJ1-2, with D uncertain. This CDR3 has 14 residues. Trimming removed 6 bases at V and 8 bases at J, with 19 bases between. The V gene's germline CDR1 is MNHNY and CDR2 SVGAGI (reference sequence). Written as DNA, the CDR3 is TGTGCCAGCAGCCCCCGAGGCGTTGGAGGAGGCTACACCTTC. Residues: CASSPRGVGGGYTF.

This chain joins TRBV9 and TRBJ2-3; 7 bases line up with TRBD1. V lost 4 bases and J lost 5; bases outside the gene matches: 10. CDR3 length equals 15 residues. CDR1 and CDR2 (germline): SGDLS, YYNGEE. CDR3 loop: CASSLGQAFLDTQYF. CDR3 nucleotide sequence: TGTGCCAGCAGCCTTGGACAGGCGTTTTTAGATACGCAGTATTTT.

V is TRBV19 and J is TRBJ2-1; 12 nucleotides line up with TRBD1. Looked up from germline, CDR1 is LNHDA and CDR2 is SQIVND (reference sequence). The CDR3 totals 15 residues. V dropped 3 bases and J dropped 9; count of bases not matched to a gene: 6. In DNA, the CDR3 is TGTGCCAGTAGTATTCTGGGACAGGGGGCAGGTGAGCAGTTCTTC. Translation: CASSILGQGAGEQFF.

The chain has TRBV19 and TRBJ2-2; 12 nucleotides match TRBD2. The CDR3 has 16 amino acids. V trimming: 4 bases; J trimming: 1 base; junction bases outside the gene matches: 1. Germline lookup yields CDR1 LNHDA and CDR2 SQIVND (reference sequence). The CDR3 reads CASSKLAGGNTGELFF. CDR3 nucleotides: TGTGCCAGTAGTAAACTAGCGGGGGGGAACACCGGGGAGCTGTTTTTT.

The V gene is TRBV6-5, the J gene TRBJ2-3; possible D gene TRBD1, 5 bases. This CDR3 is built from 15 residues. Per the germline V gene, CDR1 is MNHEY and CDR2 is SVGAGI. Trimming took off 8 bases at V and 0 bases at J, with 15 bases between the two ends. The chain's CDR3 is CASAPDRTSTDTQYF. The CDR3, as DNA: TGTGCCAGCGCTCCTGACAGAACTAGCACAGATACGCAGTATTTT.

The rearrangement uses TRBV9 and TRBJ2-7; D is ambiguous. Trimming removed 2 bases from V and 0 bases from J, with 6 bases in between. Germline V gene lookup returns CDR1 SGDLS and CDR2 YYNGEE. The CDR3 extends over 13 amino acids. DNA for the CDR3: TGTGCCAGCAGCGTCTCTAGCTCCTACGAGCAGTACTTC. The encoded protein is CASSVSSSYEQYF.

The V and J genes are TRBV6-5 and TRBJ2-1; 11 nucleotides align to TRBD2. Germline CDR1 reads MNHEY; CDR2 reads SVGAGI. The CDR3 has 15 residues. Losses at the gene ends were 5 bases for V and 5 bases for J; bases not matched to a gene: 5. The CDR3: CASSGGTSGDNEQFF. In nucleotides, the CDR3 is TGTGCCAGCAGTGGTGGGACTAGCGGAGACAATGAGCAGTTCTTC.

Written as DNA, the CDR3 is TGTGCCAGCTGCAACTCCAGGGGGACTGAAGCTTTCTTT. It codes for CASCNSRGTEAFF. The chain has TRBV18 and TRBJ1-1, with 7 bases aligning to TRBD1. With V trimmed by 7 bases and J by 5 bases, 7 bases remained unmatched. There are 13 residues in the CDR3. Germline CDR1 is KGHSH and CDR2 is LQKENI.

The chain's CDR3 is CASRRGREPVNEQFF. The DNA for the CDR3 is TGTGCCAGCAGGAGGGGTCGGGAGCCTGTCAATGAGCAGTTCTTC. The chain recombines TRBV2 with TRBJ2-1; D is possibly TRBD2 (6 bases). V lost 6 bases to trimming and J lost 6 bases, with 18 bases between them. Germline V gene sequence: CDR1 SNHLY, CDR2 FYNNEI. This CDR3 is 15 amino acids long.

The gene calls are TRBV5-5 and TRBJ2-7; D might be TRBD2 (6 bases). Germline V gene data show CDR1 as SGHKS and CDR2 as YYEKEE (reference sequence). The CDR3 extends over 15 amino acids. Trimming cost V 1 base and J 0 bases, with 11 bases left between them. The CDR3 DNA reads TGTGCCAGCAGCTTGATAACGGGAGCCTCCTACGAGCAGTACTTC. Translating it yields CASSLITGASYEQYF.

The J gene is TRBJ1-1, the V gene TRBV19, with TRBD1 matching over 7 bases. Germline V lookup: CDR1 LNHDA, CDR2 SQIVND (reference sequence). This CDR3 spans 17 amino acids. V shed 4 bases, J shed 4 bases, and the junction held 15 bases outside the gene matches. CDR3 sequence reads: CASSTPGQMAGGTEAFF. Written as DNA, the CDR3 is TGTGCCAGTAGTACTCCGGGCCAAATGGCAGGGGGCACTGAAGCTTTCTTT. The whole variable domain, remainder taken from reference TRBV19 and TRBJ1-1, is DGGITQSPKYLFRKEGQNVTLSCEQNLNHDAMYWYRQDPGQGLRLIYYSQIVNDFQKGDIAEGYSVSREKKESFPLTVTSAQKNPTAFYLCASSTPGQMAGGTEAFFGQGTRLTVV.

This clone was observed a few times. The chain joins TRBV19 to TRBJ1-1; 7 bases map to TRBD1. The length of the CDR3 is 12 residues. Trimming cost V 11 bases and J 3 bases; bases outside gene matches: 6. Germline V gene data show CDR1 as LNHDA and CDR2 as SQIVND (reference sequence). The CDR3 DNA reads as TGTGCCTCCAGAGACAGGGACACTGAAGCTTTCTTT. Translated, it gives CASRDRDTEAFF.

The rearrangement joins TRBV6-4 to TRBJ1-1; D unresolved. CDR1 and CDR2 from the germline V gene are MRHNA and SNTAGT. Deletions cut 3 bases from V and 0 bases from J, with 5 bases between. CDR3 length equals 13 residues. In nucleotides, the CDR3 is TGTGCCAGCAGTGAAAGCCTGAACACTGAAGCTTTCTTT. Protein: CASSESLNTEAFF.

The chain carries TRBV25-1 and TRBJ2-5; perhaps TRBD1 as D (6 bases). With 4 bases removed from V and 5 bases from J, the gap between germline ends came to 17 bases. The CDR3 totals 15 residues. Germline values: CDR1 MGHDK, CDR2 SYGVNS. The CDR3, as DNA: TGTGCCAGCAGTGGGCCTCAGGGGAAGTCGGAGACCCAGTACTTC. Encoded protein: CASSGPQGKSETQYF.

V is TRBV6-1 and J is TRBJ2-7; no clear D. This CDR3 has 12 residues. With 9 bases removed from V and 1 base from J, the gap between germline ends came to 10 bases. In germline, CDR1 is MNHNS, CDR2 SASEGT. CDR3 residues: CASAAWSYEQYF. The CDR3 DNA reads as TGTGCCAGTGCTGCGTGGTCCTACGAGCAGTACTTC.

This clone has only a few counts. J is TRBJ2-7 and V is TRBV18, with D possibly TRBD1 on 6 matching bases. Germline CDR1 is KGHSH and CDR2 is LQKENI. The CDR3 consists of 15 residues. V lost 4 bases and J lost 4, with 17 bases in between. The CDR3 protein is CASSRETGARYEQYF. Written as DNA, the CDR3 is TGTGCCAGCTCACGAGAGACAGGAGCACGTTACGAGCAGTACTTC.

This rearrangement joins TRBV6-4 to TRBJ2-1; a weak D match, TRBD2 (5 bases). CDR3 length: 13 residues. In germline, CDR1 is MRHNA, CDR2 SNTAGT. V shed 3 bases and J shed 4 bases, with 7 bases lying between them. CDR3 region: CASSETSYNEQFF. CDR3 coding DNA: TGTGCCAGCAGTGAAACTAGTTACAATGAGCAGTTCTTC.

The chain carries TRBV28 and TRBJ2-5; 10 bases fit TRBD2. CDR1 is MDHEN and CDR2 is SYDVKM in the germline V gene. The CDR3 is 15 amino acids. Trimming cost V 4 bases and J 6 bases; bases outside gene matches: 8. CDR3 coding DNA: TGTGCCAGCAGTTCCGCTAGCGGGAGCGGACAGACCCAGTACTTC. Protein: CASSSASGSGQTQYF.